These T cell receptor beta chains were read from a single sample in a study of human T cells and chemical hapten exposure. TCRdb re-called the RACE reads with MiXCR, one entry per CDR3 protein. The sample yields under 200,000 distinct CDR3 sequences, 28% seen once. Sample: whole blood, taken in connection with sensitization to the hapten diphenylcyclopropenone (DPC). These TCRs come from a woman younger than 30 with alopecia areata. Some clones in this sample may be carry-over from other donors' samples. Each CDR3 is given with its conserved first and last residue. D genes are given only for firm matches. Size values are once, few and many counts, or a class for expanded clones, and some rows have none.

J	V	length	size	D	DNA	CDR3
TRBJ2-7	TRBV7-9	15	.	.	TGTGCCAGCAGCCCATACGGGGCTAGCTCCTACGAGCAGTACTTC	CASSPYGASSYEQYF
TRBJ2-1	TRBV4-3	17	once	TRBD2	TGCGCCAGCAGCCAAGAACCGGGGGGACGCCTTTACAATGAGCAGTTCTTC	CASSQEPGGRLYNEQFF
TRBJ1-6	TRBV3-1	13	many	.	TGTGCCAGCAGCCAAGCGCGTAGTTCACCCCTCCACTTT	CASSQARSSPLHF
TRBJ1-1	TRBV12-3/TRBV12-4	12	.	.	TGTGCCAGCAGACAGTTAAACACTGAAGCTTTCTTT	CASRQLNTEAFF
TRBJ1-1	TRBV7-9	12	many	.	TGTGCCAGCAGGAAGGGGCGCACTGAAGCTTTCTTT	CASRKGRTEAFF
TRBJ1-1	TRBV29-1	14	few	.	TGCAGCGTTGTCTCTGCGGGCAGGGAAGCTGAAGCTTTCTTT	CSVVSAGREAEAFF
TRBJ2-2	TRBV5-1	15	once	.	TGCGCCAGCACCACCCCAGGGGCCGTCGCCGGGGAGCTGTTTTTT	CASTTPGAVAGELFF
TRBJ2-7	TRBV6-2/TRBV6-3	15	.	.	TGTGCCAGCAGTTACCCTTCGAACGCAGGGAATAAGCAGTACTTC	CASSYPSNAGNKQYF
TRBJ1-6	TRBV12-3/TRBV12-4	13	.	.	TGTGCCAGCAGTTTACAGGGTTCTTCACCCCTCCACTTT	CASSLQGSSPLHF
TRBJ2-7	TRBV6-5	15	.	.	TGTGCCAGCAGTTACTCGAGCAGGGCCTCCTACGAGCAGTACTTC	CASSYSSRASYEQYF
TRBJ1-4	TRBV27	15	many	.	TGTGCCAGCAAACTCCGCAAGTCAACTAATGAAAAACTGTTTTTT	CASKLRKSTNEKLFF
TRBJ1-2	TRBV29-1	14	.	TRBD1	TGCAGCGTTGACGATGGGACAGGCAACTATGGCTACACCTTC	CSVDDGTGNYGYTF
TRBJ1-3	TRBV5-4	13	.	.	TGTGCCAGCAGCTCCCCAGGGACAAACACCATATATTTT	CASSSPGTNTIYF
TRBJ2-5	TRBV2	13	few	TRBD1	TGTGCCAGCGGGGACAGGGTGATACAGACCCAGTACTTC	CASGDRVIQTQYF
TRBJ1-4	TRBV11-1	14	few	.	TGTGCCAGCAGCTGGGCAGCAACTAATGAAAAACTGTTTTTT	CASSWAATNEKLFF
TRBJ1-4	TRBV27	15	.	TRBD1	TGTGCCAGCAGTTTAATTAGGGGGCAAGGTGAAAAACTGTTTTTT	CASSLIRGQGEKLFF
TRBJ2-3	TRBV11-3	13	.	.	TGTGCCAGCAGCGTCAGCTTCATGGATGCGCAGTATTTT	CASSVSFMDAQYF
TRBJ2-7	TRBV10-3	13	.	.	TGTGCCATCAGTGCAGAACCTAGGGTTGAGCAGTACTTC	CAISAEPRVEQYF
TRBJ2-1	TRBV25-1	13	.	TRBD1	TGTGCCAGCAGCCGGACAGGGTCCACTGAGCAGTTCTTC	CASSRTGSTEQFF
TRBJ2-1	TRBV4-1	17	.	.	TGCGCCAGCAGCCAACCGCAGAGGGGCAGGGAGGACAATGAGCAGTTCTTC	CASSQPQRGREDNEQFF
TRBJ1-2	TRBV12-3/TRBV12-4	16	few	TRBD1	TGTGCCAGCAGTTTTAGGGCCTCGGGACAGGGGGACGGCTACACCTTC	CASSFRASGQGDGYTF
TRBJ2-3	TRBV20-1	11	.	.	TGCAGTCCACTCGCCCCAGATACGCAGTATTTT	CSPLAPDTQYF
TRBJ2-1	TRBV6-2/TRBV6-3	13	.	TRBD2	TGTGCCAGCACCCGAGCCGCGGGGGGGCTGGAGGTCTTC	CASTRAAGGLEVF
TRBJ2-7	TRBV9	14	.	TRBD2	TGTGCCAGCAGCGTAGGGAGCGGGAGTTACGAGCAGTACTTC	CASSVGSGSYEQYF
TRBJ2-7	TRBV6-6	15	.	TRBD1	TGTGCCAGCAGTTCTACCGGGACAGGCTCCTACGAGCAGTACTTC	CASSSTGTGSYEQYF
TRBJ2-5	TRBV7-2	16	.	.	TGTGCCAGCAGCTTAGAGGGGGGGCGCGGATCGGAGACCCAGTACTTC	CASSLEGGRGSETQYF
TRBJ2-7	TRBV29-1	11	.	.	TGCAGCGTTGACAGAAGCTACGAGCAGTACTTC	CSVDRSYEQYF
TRBJ2-3	TRBV5-1	14	few	.	TGCGCCAGCGGGCTCCTCGGACGCCCAGATACGCAGTATTTT	CASGLLGRPDTQYF
TRBJ1-1	TRBV29-1	15	.	.	TGCAGCGTGAAAAAAACCGGGACGGTGAACACTGAAGCTTTCTTT	CSVKKTGTVNTEAFF
TRBJ2-5	TRBV7-9	15	.	.	TGTGCCAGCACCATGGACAGTCGGTACCAAGAGACCCAGTACTTC	CASTMDSRYQETQYF
TRBJ1-2	TRBV20-1	13	.	TRBD1	TGCAGTGCTAGAGGACAGGGGACCCATGGCTACACCTTC	CSARGQGTHGYTF
TRBJ2-1	TRBV4-3	15	few	.	TGCGCCAGCAGCCAACTACAGGGCGTGCCGAATGAGCAGTTCTTC	CASSQLQGVPNEQFF
TRBJ2-7	TRBV19	14	few	TRBD2	TGTGCCAGTAGTCTGCTAGCGGTTCCCTACGAGCAGTACTTC	CASSLLAVPYEQYF
TRBJ2-7	TRBV30	13	.	.	TGTGCCTGGGACATCCTTAGCTCCTACGAGCAGTACTTC	CAWDILSSYEQYF
TRBJ1-2	TRBV20-1	14	few	.	TGCAGTGCTAGAGATCGTAAGGGCGGCTATGGCTACACCTTC	CSARDRKGGYGYTF
TRBJ1-1	TRBV29-1	10	.	.	TGCAGCGTGTCCGACGCTGAAGCTTTCTTT	CSVSDAEAFF
TRBJ2-3	TRBV9	17	.	TRBD2	TGTGCCAGCAGCGTAGGTAGCGGGAGGAACCCGGCAGATACGCAGTATTTT	CASSVGSGRNPADTQYF
TRBJ2-7	TRBV6-2/TRBV6-3	14	.	TRBD1	TGTGCCAGCAGTTCGGACAGGGAAACCTACGAGCAGTACTTC	CASSSDRETYEQYF
TRBJ1-1	TRBV29-1	14	.	.	TGCAGCGTTGTCCCGGGACAACTTAACACTGAAGCTTTCTTT	CSVVPGQLNTEAFF
TRBJ1-2	TRBV29-1	13	.	TRBD1	TGCAGCGCTCGACAGGGGTTAAGCTATGGCTACACCTTC	CSARQGLSYGYTF
TRBJ2-1	TRBV9	15	.	.	TGTGCCAGCAGCGTAGGCAGGGAAGCCTACAATGAGCAGTTCTTC	CASSVGREAYNEQFF